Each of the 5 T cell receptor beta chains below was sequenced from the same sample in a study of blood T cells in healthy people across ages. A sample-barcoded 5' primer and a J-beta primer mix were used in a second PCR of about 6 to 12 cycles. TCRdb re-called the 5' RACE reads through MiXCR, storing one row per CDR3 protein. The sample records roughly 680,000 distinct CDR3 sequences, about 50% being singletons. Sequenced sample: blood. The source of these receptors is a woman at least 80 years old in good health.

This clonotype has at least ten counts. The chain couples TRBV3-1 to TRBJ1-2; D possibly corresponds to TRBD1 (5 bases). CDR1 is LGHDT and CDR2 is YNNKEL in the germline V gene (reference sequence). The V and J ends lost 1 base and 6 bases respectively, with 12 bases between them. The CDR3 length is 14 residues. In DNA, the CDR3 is TGTGCCAGCAGCCAAGGGCCAGGGAGGGATGGCTACACCTTC. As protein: CASSQGPGRDGYTF.

The CDR3 spells CSAPQTGGRFNSYTF. CDR3 in DNA: TGCAGTGCCCCCCAGACAGGGGGCCGTTTTAATAGCTACACCTTC. This chain joins TRBV20-1 and TRBJ1-2; 10 nucleotides agree with TRBD1. V lost 6 bases and J lost 9; bases outside the gene matches: 16. The CDR3 is 15 residues long. Germline CDR1 DFQATT, CDR2 SNEGSKA (reference sequence).

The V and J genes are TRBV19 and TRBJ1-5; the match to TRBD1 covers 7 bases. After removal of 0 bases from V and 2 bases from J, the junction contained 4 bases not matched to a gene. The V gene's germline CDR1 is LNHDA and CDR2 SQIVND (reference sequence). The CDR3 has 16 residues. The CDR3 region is CASSIDDTGGNQPQHF. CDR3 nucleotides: TGTGCCAGTAGTATAGACGACACAGGGGGCAATCAGCCCCAGCATTTT.

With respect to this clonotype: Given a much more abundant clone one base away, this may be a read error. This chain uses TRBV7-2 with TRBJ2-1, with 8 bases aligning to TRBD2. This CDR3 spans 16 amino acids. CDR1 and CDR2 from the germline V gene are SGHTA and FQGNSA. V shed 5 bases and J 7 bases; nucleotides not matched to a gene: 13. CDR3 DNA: TGTGCCAGCAGCCAAAGCGGGAGTCGACGGGGGAATGAGCAGTTCTTC. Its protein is CASSQSGSRRGNEQFF. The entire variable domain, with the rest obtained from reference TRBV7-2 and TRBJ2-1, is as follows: GAGVSQSPSNKVTEKGKDVELRCDPISGHTALYWYRQSLGQGLEFLIYFQGNSAPDKSGLPSDRFSAERTGGSVSTLTIQRTQQEDSAVYLCASSQSGSRRGNEQFFGPGTRLTVL.

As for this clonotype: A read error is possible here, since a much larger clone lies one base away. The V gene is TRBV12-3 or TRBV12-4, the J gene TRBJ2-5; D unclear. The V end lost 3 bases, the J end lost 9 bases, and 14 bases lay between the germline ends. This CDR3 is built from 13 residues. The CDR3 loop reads CASSFGVGKAQYF. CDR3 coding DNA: TGTGCCAGCAGTTTTGGAGTAGGGAAGGCCCAGTACTTC.